This T cell receptor (beta chain) was found in a study of cytomegalovirus exposure and HLA in healthy donors. General observations from the study: Versus the approximately 670-donor mean, an Asian-associated ancestry cluster reportedly showed fewer N-insertions in a later analysis. In a later analysis, at a false discovery rate of 0.05, 15,000 to 20,000 TCR beta sequences were associated with HLA alleles. A previous analysis found most TCR beta V segments productive roughly 90% or roughly 30% of the time. Cytomegalovirus-associated TCR beta chains were listed, numbering under 200.

The primer mix had 60 Vbeta and 13 Jbeta primers. Sequenced by immunoSEQ multiplex PCR; TCRdb stores in-frame clones only, minus some. The table records over 35,000 clones, roughly 80% of them present only once. This CDR3 is 14 amino acids long. Looked up from germline, CDR1 is MNHEY and CDR2 is SMNVEV (reference sequence). Trimming at V came to 3 bases and at J to 11 bases, leaving 12 bases not matched to a gene. This clone came up once. What it binds is unknown. The sequence derives from a man aged 25-45 years in good health and CMV-seronegative. V gene TRBV27 combines with J gene TRBJ2-5; 7 bases are shared with TRBD2. The sequenced sample consisted of PBMCs. The CDR3 coding sequence is TGTGCCAGCAGTTTTTTCGACTCTGCGGGGGAGCAGTACTTC. Amino acid sequence: CASSFFDSAGEQYF.